The next 8 T cell receptor beta chains were all read from a single sample in a study of shared clonotypes between healthy human individuals. Assay used: immunoSEQ multiplex PCR; TCRdb lists only in-frame clones, some missing. The table includes 2 million to 2.5 million clones, about 93% detected once. As defined, naive CD8 cells were CD45RO-negative and positively selected for CCR7, with terminally differentiated effector memory CD45RA+ cells excluded. The sequenced sample consisted of naive CD8+ T cells from PBMCs. Receptor source: a man in his late teens or twenties in good health. Some clones in this sample may be carry-over from other donors' samples.

This sequence joins TRBV10-2 and TRBJ2-1, with 12 bases lining up with TRBD2. The CDR3 extends over 13 amino acids. CDR1 and CDR2 from the germline V gene are WSHSY and SAAADI. The trim removed 7 bases at V and 7 bases at J, leaving 2 bases unmatched. The CDR3 DNA follows: TGCGCCAGCACTCTAGCGGGAGGGAATGAGCAGTTCTTC. Translated: CASTLAGGNEQFF.

This chain uses TRBV28 with TRBJ1-1; no firm D call. Germline CDR1 and CDR2: MDHEN and SYDVKM. The CDR3 is made up of 13 amino acids. V dropped 5 bases and J dropped 0 bases, with 7 bases sitting between them. The CDR3 DNA follows: TGTGCCAGCAGTGGGTACATGAACACTGAAGCTTTCTTT. Encoded protein: CASSGYMNTEAFF.

The rearrangement uses TRBV27 and TRBJ2-5, with 10 nucleotides matching TRBD2. The J segment lost 1 base and the V segment lost 7 bases, leaving 6 bases of the junction unmatched. The CDR3 extends over 15 amino acids. From germline, CDR1 is MNHEY and CDR2 SMNVEV (reference sequence). CDR3 region: CASTNLAGAQETQYF. The CDR3 nucleotides read TGTGCCAGCACCAACCTAGCGGGAGCCCAAGAGACCCAGTACTTC.

The chain uses TRBV5-1 and TRBJ1-1, with D perhaps TRBD1 (5 bases). Germline CDR1 is SGHRS and CDR2 is YFSETQ. Between the trimmed V and J ends, which lost 0 bases and 5 bases, there was a span of 17 bases. This CDR3 spans 16 amino acids. In DNA form, the CDR3 reads TGCGCCAGCAGCTTGGGACAGCTACTCGGGGGGACTGAAGCTTTCTTT. This sequence encodes CASSLGQLLGGTEAFF. The entire variable domain, with the rest obtained from reference TRBV5-1 and TRBJ1-1, is as follows: KAGVTQTPRYLIKTRGQQVTLSCSPISGHRSVSWYQQTPGQGLQFLFEYFSETQRNKGNFPGRFSGRQFSNSRSEMNVSTLELGDSALYLCASSLGQLLGGTEAFFGQGTRLTVV.

The gene calls are TRBV7-2 and TRBJ2-7, with TRBD1 matching over 12 bases. CDR3 length: 16 amino acids. CDR1 is SGHTA and CDR2 is FQGNSA in the germline V gene. After removal of 5 bases from V and 4 bases from J, the junction contained 9 bases not matched to a gene. The CDR3 protein is CASSPGTGGAFYEQYF. The CDR3 DNA reads TGTGCCAGCAGCCCCGGGACAGGGGGCGCGTTTTACGAGCAGTACTTC.

V gene TRBV2 combines with J gene TRBJ2-5; 7 positions match TRBD2. The CDR3 contains 16 residues. V lost 7 bases and J lost 3; bases outside the gene matches: 14. Germline-derived CDR1 and CDR2 are SNHLY and FYNNEI. This CDR3 is CASIGLAVTREETQYF. The CDR3 coding sequence is TGTGCCAGCATAGGGCTAGCGGTTACTAGGGAAGAGACCCAGTACTTC.

This clone was counted between two and nine times. Other DNA variants within this sample encode the same CDR3. J is TRBJ2-1 and V is TRBV7-7; D uncertain. This CDR3 has 15 amino acids. Germline assignment: CDR1 SSHAT and CDR2 FNYEAQ (reference sequence). The V end was cut by 5 bases, the J end by 0 bases, with 11 bases between. CDR3 sequence (DNA): TGTGCCAGCAGCCCCGACCGGAGCTCCTACAATGAGCAGTTCTTC. As protein: CASSPDRSSYNEQFF. Variable domain in full (rest from reference TRBV7-7 and TRBJ2-1): GAGVSQSPRYKVTKRGQDVTLRCDPISSHATLYWYQQALGQGPEFLTYFNYEAQPDKSGLPSDRFSAERPEGSISTLTIQRTEQRDSAMYRCASSPDRSSYNEQFFGPGTRLTVL.

As to this clone: The sample holds other DNA sequences that translate to the same CDR3. Here the CDR3 DNA reads TGTGCCAGCAGTAGGGACAGGAGTCCCTACGAGCAGTACTTC. It encodes CASSRDRSPYEQYF. The chain carries TRBV27 and TRBJ2-7, with 8 bases identical to TRBD1. J was trimmed by 2 bases and V by 5 bases; bases with no gene match: 5. Germline V lookup: CDR1 MNHEY, CDR2 SMNVEV (reference sequence). This CDR3 has 14 amino acids.